The rows below give T cell receptor beta chains drawn from one sample of a study of PD-1 blockade in classical Hodgkin lymphoma. The assay was immunoSEQ multiplex PCR, and TCRdb's table has in-frame clones only and misses some. This sample yields about 15,000 clones, of which approximately 80% are seen a single time; about 2% belongs to the top ten. The starting material was CD4+ T cells from blood, obtained before the fourth cycle of nivolumab. The receptors were sampled from a human donor with classical Hodgkin lymphoma. CDR3s include the opening cysteine and the closing phenylalanine or tryptophan. The order of the fields is D gene, J gene, V gene, clone size, CDR3 DNA, CDR3 protein. The D gene is left open where the match is weak. Clone size is not always given. Where it is, it says once, few, many or a class for expanded clones.

D: NA; J: TRBJ1-2; V: TRBV7-9; size: NA; DNA: TGTGCCAGCAGCTTAGATGGCTATGGCTACACCTTC; CDR3: CASSLDGYGYTF
D: NA; J: TRBJ2-3; V: TRBV27; size: NA; DNA: TGTGCCAGCAGTTTATCCCCAGATACGCAGTATTTT; CDR3: CASSLSPDTQYF
D: NA; J: TRBJ1-4; V: TRBV25-1; size: NA; DNA: TGTGCCAGCAGTGACACGTCCGGGACACTTGGAAGAAATGAAAAACTGTTTTTT; CDR3: CASSDTSGTLGRNEKLFF
D: NA; J: TRBJ1-5; V: TRBV19; size: once; DNA: TGTGCCAGTAGTATAAATTCGGTCGGTGGCAATCAGCCCCAGCATTTT; CDR3: CASSINSVGGNQPQHF
D: TRBD1; J: TRBJ2-7; V: TRBV29-1; size: NA; DNA: TGCAGCGTTGTAGGTAGACAGGGGAATTTCGAGCAGTACTTC; CDR3: CSVVGRQGNFEQYF
D: TRBD1; J: TRBJ2-1; V: TRBV27; size: NA; DNA: TGTGCCAGCCAACTTTCCGGGACAGGGAACTACAATGAGCAGTTCTTC; CDR3: CASQLSGTGNYNEQFF
D: NA; J: TRBJ2-7; V: TRBV6-5; size: NA; DNA: TGTGCCAGCAGTCACAGGGGAGGGACCTACGAGCAGTACTTC; CDR3: CASSHRGGTYEQYF
D: TRBD1; J: TRBJ1-1; V: TRBV19; size: few; DNA: TGTGCCAGTAGTAACCGGGACAGATGGAGTGAAGCTTTCTTT; CDR3: CASSNRDRWSEAFF
D: NA; J: TRBJ1-1; V: TRBV10-1; size: few; DNA: TGCGCCAGCACCGAAAGAAGTGGCACTGAAGCTTTCTTT; CDR3: CASTERSGTEAFF
D: TRBD2; J: TRBJ2-7; V: TRBV5-5; size: NA; DNA: TGTGCCAGCAGCTTCCGTCAAACTAGCGGGCGGGGCTACGAGCAGTACTTC; CDR3: CASSFRQTSGRGYEQYF
D: TRBD1; J: TRBJ1-5; V: TRBV7-6; size: NA; DNA: TGTGCCAGCAGCCTCGGACAGGAGAAACAGCCCCAGCATTTT; CDR3: CASSLGQEKQPQHF
D: TRBD1; J: TRBJ2-7; V: TRBV18; size: NA; DNA: TGTGCCAGCTCACCCAGGACAGGGCGAAGCTCCTACGAGCAGTACTTC; CDR3: CASSPRTGRSSYEQYF
D: NA; J: TRBJ2-4; V: TRBV10-3; size: NA; DNA: TGTGCCATCAGTGAGTCTCAGCGGGTCATTCAGTACTTC; CDR3: CAISESQRVIQYF
D: NA; J: TRBJ2-2; V: TRBV29-1; size: few; DNA: TGCAGCGTTGAATTCTCGTACGGGGAGCTGTTTTTT; CDR3: CSVEFSYGELFF
D: TRBD2; J: TRBJ2-7; V: TRBV12-5; size: NA; DNA: TGTGCTAGTGGTGGGGGGGGTCCCCTACATGGGCAGTACTTC; CDR3: CASGGGGPLHGQYF
D: NA; J: TRBJ1-3; V: TRBV15; size: NA; DNA: TGTGCCACCAGCAGAGATTTGGGGGGCAGCTCTGGAAACACCATATATTTT; CDR3: CATSRDLGGSSGNTIYF
D: NA; J: TRBJ1-1; V: TRBV6-5; size: once; DNA: TGTGCCAGGGTGGCTTGTTTTACTGAAGCTTTCTTT; CDR3: CARVACFTEAFF
D: NA; J: TRBJ2-5; V: TRBV5-1; size: NA; DNA: TGCGCCAGCAGTGGGGGCAGGGCGAACCAAGAGACCCAGTACTTC; CDR3: CASSGGRANQETQYF
D: TRBD1; J: TRBJ2-2; V: TRBV5-1; size: NA; DNA: TGCGCCAGCAGCGAGACGGGACAGATAAACACCGGGGAGCTGTTTTTT; CDR3: CASSETGQINTGELFF
D: NA; J: TRBJ2-4; V: TRBV2; size: NA; DNA: TGTGCCAGCAGTCTACTAAAAAACATTCAGTACTTC; CDR3: CASSLLKNIQYF
D: NA; J: TRBJ2-5; V: TRBV4-1; size: NA; DNA: TGCGCCAGCAGCCAAGATTTTGGGCAGCAAGAGACCCAGTACTTC; CDR3: CASSQDFGQQETQYF
D: NA; J: TRBJ1-5; V: TRBV19; size: NA; DNA: TGTGCCAGTAAGGGTAGTGGGGAAGGGTATCAGCCCCAGCATTTT; CDR3: CASKGSGEGYQPQHF
D: NA; J: TRBJ1-1; V: TRBV11-2; size: NA; DNA: TGTGCCAGCAGCCAGACAGAGAACACTGAAGCTTTCTTT; CDR3: CASSQTENTEAFF
D: NA; J: TRBJ1-1; V: TRBV27; size: NA; DNA: TGTGCCAGCAGTTTATATGGGGGCGAGGCTGAAGCTTTCTTT; CDR3: CASSLYGGEAEAFF
D: NA; J: TRBJ1-2; V: TRBV10-3; size: NA; DNA: TGTGCCATCAGTGAAAGTGGCGGCTACACCTTC; CDR3: CAISESGGYTF
D: NA; J: TRBJ2-7; V: TRBV5-1; size: NA; DNA: TGCGCCAGCAGCTTGGTCGCAGGGGCTTACGAGCAGTACTTC; CDR3: CASSLVAGAYEQYF
D: NA; J: TRBJ2-7; V: TRBV11-3; size: NA; DNA: TGTGCCAGCAGCTCGGGACTCGCCGGGGACGAGCAGTACTTC; CDR3: CASSSGLAGDEQYF
D: NA; J: TRBJ2-7; V: TRBV29-1; size: few; DNA: TGCAGCGTTCTACGGGACACTTACGAGCAGTACTTC; CDR3: CSVLRDTYEQYF
D: NA; J: TRBJ2-7; V: TRBV5-4; size: NA; DNA: TGTGCCAGCAGCTCTACATTCGGGCGGGAGCAGTACTTC; CDR3: CASSSTFGREQYF
D: NA; J: TRBJ2-3; V: TRBV7-8; size: NA; DNA: TGTGCCAGCAGCTTAGGGCGTGCGGACCCGAGGGATACGCAGTATTTT; CDR3: CASSLGRADPRDTQYF
D: NA; J: TRBJ2-7; V: TRBV5-1; size: few; DNA: TGCGCCAGCAGCATCCGGGACTCCTACGAGCAGTACTTC; CDR3: CASSIRDSYEQYF
D: TRBD1; J: TRBJ2-7; V: TRBV6-1; size: few; DNA: TGTGCCAGCAGACTGGCGGCAGGGGGTGAGCAGTACTTC; CDR3: CASRLAAGGEQYF
D: NA; J: TRBJ2-1; V: TRBV10-3; size: NA; DNA: TGTGCCATCCAGGAGGGTGTTGAGCAGTTCTTC; CDR3: CAIQEGVEQFF
D: TRBD2; J: TRBJ2-7; V: TRBV10-2; size: NA; DNA: TGCGCCACCTGGCTAGCGGGCACCTACGAGCAGTACTTC; CDR3: CATWLAGTYEQYF
D: NA; J: TRBJ2-3; V: TRBV15; size: NA; DNA: TGTGCCACCAGCAATATGAAAGCGGGCGGCACAGATACGCAGTATTTT; CDR3: CATSNMKAGGTDTQYF
D: TRBD1; J: TRBJ2-2; V: TRBV7-9; size: NA; DNA: TGTGCCAGCAGCTCGGGACAGACGAACACCGGGGAGCTGTTTTTT; CDR3: CASSSGQTNTGELFF
D: TRBD1; J: TRBJ1-2; V: TRBV25-1; size: NA; DNA: TGTGCCAGCAGTGACCTGACAGGGGGCACCTATGGCTACACCTTC; CDR3: CASSDLTGGTYGYTF
D: TRBD1; J: TRBJ1-2; V: TRBV6-4; size: NA; DNA: TGTGCCAGCAGTGATCCGAGGACAGGGAGCTATGGCTACACCTTC; CDR3: CASSDPRTGSYGYTF
D: TRBD2; J: TRBJ2-1; V: TRBV2; size: NA; DNA: TGTGCCAGCAGTGGGACTAGCGGTCTCCTCTCCGATGAGCAGTTCTTC; CDR3: CASSGTSGLLSDEQFF
D: TRBD2; J: TRBJ2-1; V: TRBV7-2; size: NA; DNA: TGTGCCAGCAGCATTGGGGGAGGGCTAGCGGGCTACAATGAGCAGTTCTTC; CDR3: CASSIGGGLAGYNEQFF
D: NA; J: TRBJ1-4; V: TRBV7-2; size: NA; DNA: TGTGCCAGCAGCTTAGGGGGGACTAATGAAAAACTGTTTTTT; CDR3: CASSLGGTNEKLFF